This is a list of T cell receptor beta chains from one sample in a study of cytomegalovirus exposure and HLA in healthy donors. TCRdb keeps only in-frame clones here, not all; method: immunoSEQ multiplex PCR. The data show about 85,000 clones, 60% to 80% seen once. The sample consisted of PBMCs. The receptors originated from a boy aged 5 to 17 in good health and CMV-seronegative. Both conserved end residues are part of each CDR3. D genes are given only for firm matches.

CDR3 protein	D gene	V gene	J gene
CASLLWEGSTDTQYF	TRBD2	TRBV27	TRBJ2-3
CASSYSHTDSYEQYF	NA	TRBV6-5	TRBJ2-7
CASSQDGDRAGQPQHF	TRBD1	TRBV4-2	TRBJ1-5
CASSYSPGAYGYTF	NA	TRBV6-5	TRBJ1-2
CAISTQGAGELFF	TRBD1	TRBV10-3	TRBJ2-2
CASSPTIAGGEGETQYF	TRBD2	TRBV4-1	TRBJ2-5
CASSLLAGGHNEQFF	TRBD2	TRBV7-9	TRBJ2-1
CASSKSGDKETQYF	NA	TRBV7-2	TRBJ2-5
CASRPFLRQGSHQPQHF	TRBD1	TRBV28	TRBJ1-5
CASSLIPTGNTEAFF	NA	TRBV28	TRBJ1-1
CASRTWKREGTEAFF	NA	TRBV6-1	TRBJ1-1
CAWSVAGHEQYF	NA	TRBV30	TRBJ2-3
CASSQVDLERETQYF	NA	TRBV4-1	TRBJ2-5
CAWSPPVSNTEAFF	NA	TRBV30	TRBJ1-1
CASSSDREAGNTIYF	TRBD1	TRBV7-6	TRBJ1-3
CASSGWGAYEQYF	NA	TRBV6-1	TRBJ2-7
CASSLTDRNNEQFF	TRBD1	TRBV7-6	TRBJ2-1
CASSSLSGSSYEQYF	TRBD2	TRBV7-9	TRBJ2-7
CAWSVLSGRFYEQYF	TRBD2	TRBV30	TRBJ2-7
CASSVTGSGSTEAFF	TRBD1	TRBV25-1	TRBJ1-1
CASSLRENYGYTF	NA	TRBV7-9	TRBJ1-2
CASSPTGEGPNEQFF	TRBD2	TRBV7-7	TRBJ2-1
CSVEMPTGPYEQYF	NA	TRBV29-1	TRBJ2-7
CASSELTGTNTEAFF	TRBD1	TRBV6-1	TRBJ1-1
CASSEVRGRAEAFF	TRBD1	TRBV6-1	TRBJ1-1
CASSGQSNQPQHF	NA	TRBV7-9	TRBJ1-5
CASSVEQMNTEAFF	NA	TRBV9	TRBJ1-1
CAWSVLPTYEQYF	NA	TRBV30	TRBJ2-7
CASSSRDSDNEQFF	TRBD1	TRBV5-1	TRBJ2-1
CASSLQVPSYEQYF	NA	TRBV5-6	TRBJ2-7
CASSATGDYGYTF	NA	TRBV6-4	TRBJ1-2
CASSQLPGLYGYTF	NA	TRBV14	TRBJ1-2
CASTSLGFGYTF	NA	TRBV19	TRBJ1-2
CASSPGTGPSPLHF	NA	TRBV5-6	TRBJ1-6
CAGSGTGTYNEQFF	TRBD1	TRBV30	TRBJ2-1
CASSRDRGNTGELFF	TRBD1	TRBV7-2	TRBJ2-2
CASSLLSQASVYEQYF	NA	TRBV13	TRBJ2-7
CASSPLGGNYGYTF	NA	TRBV28	TRBJ1-2
CASSLYRDRRDGYTF	TRBD1	TRBV5-1	TRBJ1-2
CASSLAAGSSYEQYF	NA	TRBV5-1	TRBJ2-7
CASRQTGGETQYF	NA	TRBV28	TRBJ2-5
CASSLAGNTEAFF	NA	TRBV27	TRBJ1-1
CASKTGSTYEQYF	NA	TRBV7-8	TRBJ2-7
CATSRVSAEAGRQETQYF	NA	TRBV15	TRBJ2-5
CASSFTGTVIETQYF	NA	TRBV28	TRBJ2-5
CATETPGLAGQSGNTQYF	TRBD2	TRBV7-8	TRBJ2-3
CASSQLTSGPKGNEQFF	TRBD2	TRBV4-2	TRBJ2-1
CASSVGGGWTDTQYF	TRBD2	TRBV9	TRBJ2-3
CASSFSRGGEDEQYF	TRBD2	TRBV7-9	TRBJ2-7
CASSTTSGGASGNEQFF	TRBD2	TRBV9	TRBJ2-1
CASSQIGTEAFF	NA	TRBV19	TRBJ1-1
CASSLQGTNEKLFF	NA	TRBV13	TRBJ1-4
CASSQERELCNEQFF	NA	TRBV4-1	TRBJ2-1
CASSVRDRVHYEQYF	TRBD1	TRBV25-1	TRBJ2-7
CASSVDSDVHEQYF	NA	TRBV28	TRBJ2-7